These 12 T cell receptor beta chains share one sample of origin, sequenced in a study of persistence of HIV-infected CD4 T cells (dated by TCRdb to 2018 to 2020). The immunoSEQ hsTCRB assay version 4, run in survey mode, was used to sequence TCRbeta repertoires from genomic DNA. Entries here come from immuneACCESS through TCRdb and include only in-frame sequences with V and J called. Some clones fail to appear in such tables; in the studies checked, an unresolved V gene covers under half of the shortfall, and the cause of the remainder is unknown. This sample holds tens of thousands of clones; more than 80% were observed only once. The ten largest clones represent about 3% of the sample. The sample's treatment or condition label is to be understood as: suppressive antiretroviral therapy. As a nonspecific positive control representing the CD4+ T cell repertoire, cells were stimulated with anti-CD3/anti-CD28 magnetic beads. Responding CD4+ T cells were sorted on the basis of upregulation of both CD40 ligand and CD69.

No antigen has been assigned to these receptors. Sequenced material: CD4+ T cells sorted from PBMCs after roughly 18-hour stimulation, taken from a patient who received antiretroviral therapy. Taken with the paper, the label for cell subset or site translates to: CD40L+CD69+ CD4 T cells responding to anti-CD3/anti-CD28 beads, representing the overall repertoire. The receptors come from an adult woman with HIV who was CMV-seropositive.

This clone appeared once. V gene TRBV24-1 combines with J gene TRBJ1-5, with 8 bases lining up with TRBD1. The J segment lost 2 bases and the V segment lost 3 bases, leaving 8 bases of the junction unmatched. CDR3 length: 17 residues. The germline V gene encodes CDR1 KGHDR and CDR2 SFDVKD. CDR3 amino acids: CATSDGQGLSGNQPQHF. CDR3 nucleotides: TGTGCCACCAGTGATGGACAGGGACTTTCGGGCAATCAGCCCCAGCATTTT.

The gene calls are TRBV27 and TRBJ2-7, with TRBD2 matching over 11 bases. Germline loops: CDR1 MNHEY, CDR2 SMNVEV (reference sequence). Germline trimming cut 0 bases from V and 8 bases from J; bases unmatched to any gene: 6. This CDR3 comprises 15 residues. CDR3 bases: TGTGCCAGCAGTTTATCTGGACTAGCGGGTGATAAGCAGTACTTC. It encodes CASSLSGLAGDKQYF.

The chain recombines TRBV6-6 with TRBJ1-3; D is possibly TRBD1 (6 bases). Germline V gene lookup returns CDR1 MNHNY and CDR2 SVGAGI (reference sequence). The CDR3 loop spans 13 amino acids. Trimming took off 10 bases at V and 0 bases at J, with 10 bases between the two ends. Written as DNA, the CDR3 is TGTGCCACCCGGACAGCCTCTGGAAACACCATATATTTT. It yields the protein CATRTASGNTIYF.

CDR3 loop: CASSRDRIQGYTF. CDR3 coding DNA: TGTGCCAGCAGCCGGGACAGGATACAGGGCTACACCTTC. The chain has TRBV9 and TRBJ1-2; 8 bases map to TRBD1. Germline loops: CDR1 SGDLS, CDR2 YYNGEE. This CDR3 has 13 residues. V trimming: 4 bases; J trimming: 8 bases; junction bases outside the gene matches: 7.

This chain's CDR3 is CATTAWDNEQFF. CDR3 nucleotide sequence: TGTGCCACCACAGCTTGGGACAATGAGCAGTTCTTC. The rearrangement links TRBV7-8 to TRBJ2-1; D call uncertain. Trimming shortened V by 10 bases and J by 5 bases, and 12 bases separated the two germline ends. The V gene's germline CDR1 is SGHVS and CDR2 FQNEAQ. CDR3 length: 12 amino acids.

The V and J genes are TRBV18 and TRBJ1-1, with 8 nucleotides matching TRBD1. The CDR3 totals 16 residues. The germline V gene encodes CDR1 KGHSH and CDR2 LQKENI. With 2 bases clipped from V and 0 bases from J, the junction kept 5 bases outside the gene matches. Here the CDR3 DNA reads TGTGCCAGCTCACCAGAGCAGGGGGCCATGAACACTGAAGCTTTCTTT. This encodes CASSPEQGAMNTEAFF.

The chain links TRBV5-1 to TRBJ2-7; D not resolved. V lost 4 bases and J 3 bases, leaving 14 bases between the germline ends. The CDR3 is made up of 14 amino acids. Germline CDR1 and CDR2: SGHRS and YFSETQ. The CDR3 DNA reads as TGCGCCAGCAGCCGAGCGAGTGCAGACTACGAGCAGTACTTC. Its protein is CASSRASADYEQYF.

The V and J genes are TRBV27 and TRBJ2-1; TRBD2 aligns across 8 bases. J lost 9 bases, V lost 5 bases, and 9 bases had no gene match. The CDR3 extends over 14 amino acids. Germline CDR1 reads MNHEY; CDR2 reads SMNVEV (reference sequence). The CDR3 here is CASSPPAGVSEQFF. As DNA, the CDR3 is TGTGCCAGCAGTCCCCCAGCGGGAGTTAGTGAGCAGTTCTTC.

The chain carries TRBV3-1 (or the pseudogene TRBV3-2) and TRBJ1-1, with D perhaps matching TRBD1 (5 bases). This CDR3 contains 15 residues. CDR1 and CDR2 (germline): LGHDT, YNNKEL (reference sequence). V lost 1 base to trimming and J lost 5 bases, with 14 bases between them. As DNA, the CDR3 is TGTGCCAGCAGCCAAGTTAGTCAGGGAGGGACTGAAGCTTTCTTT. Translating it yields CASSQVSQGGTEAFF.

The rearrangement links TRBV4-1 to TRBJ1-2; 7 bases are shared with TRBD1. This CDR3 has 15 residues. Germline V CDR1 and CDR2: MGHRA, YSYEKL. Trimming took 5 bases from V and 2 from J; bases not matched to a gene: 8. CDR3 in DNA: TGCGCCAGCAGCTTACGGACAGGTGCCAACTATGGCTACACCTTC. It is translated as CASSLRTGANYGYTF.

This rearrangement joins TRBV5-1 to TRBJ1-2, with 8 bases fitting TRBD1. The CDR3 has 14 amino acids. V shed 3 bases and J 8 bases; nucleotides not matched to a gene: 9. The V gene's germline CDR1 is SGHRS and CDR2 YFSETQ. The CDR3 here is CASSSGGALNGYTF. Written as DNA, the CDR3 is TGCGCCAGCAGCTCAGGGGGCGCGTTAAACGGCTACACCTTC.

The V and J genes are TRBV5-1 and TRBJ1-1; tentative D call: TRBD1 (5 bases). V was cut by 3 bases and J by 0 bases, with 9 bases left in between. CDR1 is SGHRS, CDR2 YFSETQ, per germline. This CDR3 is built from 14 residues. The CDR3, as DNA: TGCGCCAGCAGCTCCGGGACGTTGAACACTGAAGCTTTCTTT. Translation: CASSSGTLNTEAFF.